These T cell receptor beta chains were read from a single sample in a study of post-analysis software for immune sequencing data. One entry per CDR3 protein, called by TCRdb with MiXCR from the PCR reads. The data contain roughly 200,000 distinct CDR3 sequences, around 29% of them seen just once; the ten biggest clones take up 3.4%. Sequences were obtained from blood. These receptors all come from a girl younger than 18 with multiple sclerosis. Both conserved end residues are part of each CDR3. A D gene is named only where the DNA matches it firmly. Only some rows state a clone size, as once, few, many or a class for expanded clones.

clone_size: -; d_call: -; j_call: TRBJ1-5; v_call: TRBV6-5; cdr3_aa: CASSSRGKGNQPQHF; cdr3_nt: TGTGCCAGCAGTTCGAGAGGGAAAGGCAATCAGCCCCAGCATTTT
clone_size: -; d_call: -; j_call: TRBJ1-1; v_call: TRBV7-2; cdr3_aa: CASSLYRAQNTEAFF; cdr3_nt: TGTGCCAGCAGCTTGTACAGAGCCCAGAACACTGAAGCTTTCTTT
clone_size: few; d_call: TRBD1; j_call: TRBJ1-1; v_call: TRBV20-1; cdr3_aa: CSASSYRGRFTEAFF; cdr3_nt: TGCAGTGCTAGTAGTTACAGGGGGCGCTTCACTGAAGCTTTCTTT
clone_size: -; d_call: TRBD1; j_call: TRBJ2-1; v_call: TRBV5-4; cdr3_aa: CASSSLKKTGADEQFF; cdr3_nt: TGTGCCAGCAGCTCGCTAAAAAAGACAGGGGCGGATGAGCAGTTCTTC
clone_size: many; d_call: -; j_call: TRBJ2-1; v_call: TRBV7-9; cdr3_aa: CASGPPGARINEQFF; cdr3_nt: TGTGCCAGCGGCCCCCCGGGAGCCAGAATCAATGAGCAGTTCTTC
clone_size: many; d_call: TRBD2; j_call: TRBJ2-3; v_call: TRBV10-3; cdr3_aa: CAISKLAGVVDTQYF; cdr3_nt: TGTGCCATCAGTAAACTAGCGGGAGTGGTAGATACGCAGTATTTT
clone_size: -; d_call: TRBD2; j_call: TRBJ2-6; v_call: TRBV7-9; cdr3_aa: CASSSRRETSVSGANVLTF; cdr3_nt: TGTGCCAGCAGCTCACGACGGGAAACTAGCGTCTCTGGGGCCAACGTCCTGACTTTC
clone_size: -; d_call: -; j_call: TRBJ2-6; v_call: TRBV5-1; cdr3_aa: CASSLEQSGANVLTF; cdr3_nt: TGCGCCAGCAGCTTGGAGCAGTCTGGGGCCAACGTCCTGACTTTC
clone_size: -; d_call: -; j_call: TRBJ2-2; v_call: TRBV7-9; cdr3_aa: CASSRTGELFF; cdr3_nt: TGTGCCAGCAGCCGGACCGGGGAGCTGTTTTTT
clone_size: -; d_call: -; j_call: TRBJ2-5; v_call: TRBV7-9; cdr3_aa: CASSGTGTLGETQYF; cdr3_nt: TGTGCCAGCAGCGGAACGGGGACGCTCGGGGAGACCCAGTACTTC
clone_size: few; d_call: TRBD2; j_call: TRBJ2-3; v_call: TRBV29-1; cdr3_aa: CSAWGTTSGSGYRTDTQYF; cdr3_nt: TGCAGCGCTTGGGGGACGACTAGCGGGAGCGGATATCGCACAGATACGCAGTATTTT
clone_size: -; d_call: TRBD1; j_call: TRBJ1-1; v_call: TRBV6-6; cdr3_aa: CASSATGGLMNTEAFF; cdr3_nt: TGTGCCAGCAGCGCGACAGGGGGCCTCATGAACACTGAAGCTTTCTTT
clone_size: -; d_call: TRBD1; j_call: TRBJ1-1; v_call: TRBV29-1; cdr3_aa: CSAYRDRNTEAFF; cdr3_nt: TGCAGCGCGTACCGGGACAGGAACACTGAAGCTTTCTTT
clone_size: few; d_call: -; j_call: TRBJ1-1; v_call: TRBV13; cdr3_aa: CASTLIPDREAFF; cdr3_nt: TGTGCCAGCACCTTGATTCCCGACCGTGAAGCTTTCTTT
clone_size: many; d_call: TRBD1; j_call: TRBJ1-6; v_call: TRBV20-1; cdr3_aa: CSARGQGRSPLHF; cdr3_nt: TGCAGTGCCAGGGGACAGGGGCGGTCACCCCTCCACTTT
clone_size: many; d_call: TRBD2; j_call: TRBJ2-4; v_call: TRBV20-1; cdr3_aa: CSAPRSSGAKNIQYF; cdr3_nt: TGCAGTGCTCCCCGGTCTAGCGGGGCCAAAAACATTCAGTACTTC
clone_size: few; d_call: -; j_call: TRBJ1-1; v_call: TRBV12-3/TRBV12-4; cdr3_aa: CASSPVTQPNTEAFF; cdr3_nt: TGTGCCAGCAGTCCCGTCACACAGCCGAACACTGAAGCTTTCTTT
clone_size: many; d_call: TRBD2; j_call: TRBJ2-3; v_call: TRBV7-3; cdr3_aa: CASSITGGPIDTQYF; cdr3_nt: TGTGCCAGCAGCATTACGGGGGGGCCGATAGATACGCAGTATTTT
clone_size: -; d_call: TRBD1; j_call: TRBJ2-4; v_call: TRBV18; cdr3_aa: CASSPGTADIQYF; cdr3_nt: TGTGCCAGCTCACCTGGGACAGCCGACATTCAGTACTTC
clone_size: many; d_call: TRBD2; j_call: TRBJ2-7; v_call: TRBV5-1; cdr3_aa: CASSSSGTSYEQYF; cdr3_nt: TGCGCCAGCAGCTCTAGCGGGACTTCCTACGAGCAGTACTTC
clone_size: few; d_call: TRBD2; j_call: TRBJ2-2; v_call: TRBV15; cdr3_aa: CATSRDEGGNAGELFF; cdr3_nt: TGTGCCACCAGCAGAGATGAGGGAGGGAACGCCGGGGAGCTGTTTTTT
clone_size: many; d_call: -; j_call: TRBJ2-3; v_call: TRBV7-2; cdr3_aa: CASSPGTRWWGTDTQYF; cdr3_nt: TGTGCCAGCAGCCCCGGGACCCGATGGTGGGGCACAGATACGCAGTATTTT
clone_size: few; d_call: TRBD2; j_call: TRBJ2-3; v_call: TRBV20-1; cdr3_aa: CSAASGTSTDTQYF; cdr3_nt: TGCAGTGCTGCTAGCGGAACTAGCACAGATACGCAGTATTTT
clone_size: many; d_call: -; j_call: TRBJ2-1; v_call: TRBV4-1; cdr3_aa: CASSHLTLNEQFF; cdr3_nt: TGCGCCAGCAGCCACCTGACTCTCAATGAGCAGTTCTTC
clone_size: -; d_call: TRBD2; j_call: TRBJ2-7; v_call: TRBV5-1; cdr3_aa: CASSDTGGEQYF; cdr3_nt: TGCGCCAGCAGCGATACGGGGGGGGAGCAGTACTTC
clone_size: many; d_call: TRBD1; j_call: TRBJ2-7; v_call: TRBV5-1; cdr3_aa: CASPGQGAYEQYF; cdr3_nt: TGCGCCAGTCCGGGACAGGGGGCTTACGAGCAGTACTTC
clone_size: -; d_call: -; j_call: TRBJ2-1; v_call: TRBV5-1; cdr3_aa: CASRRELWYNEQFF; cdr3_nt: TGCGCCAGCAGAAGGGAGTTATGGTACAATGAGCAGTTCTTC
clone_size: few; d_call: TRBD2; j_call: TRBJ2-1; v_call: TRBV6-5; cdr3_aa: CASRVTSGSAYNEQFF; cdr3_nt: TGTGCCAGCAGGGTGACTAGCGGGAGCGCCTACAATGAGCAGTTCTTC
clone_size: many; d_call: -; j_call: TRBJ2-1; v_call: TRBV5-1; cdr3_aa: CASSELGPHEQFF; cdr3_nt: TGCGCCAGCAGTGAGTTGGGTCCCCATGAGCAGTTCTTC
clone_size: -; d_call: TRBD2; j_call: TRBJ2-7; v_call: TRBV28; cdr3_aa: CASSKGLAEGYNEQYF; cdr3_nt: TGTGCCAGCAGCAAGGGACTAGCGGAGGGGTACAATGAGCAGTACTTC
clone_size: -; d_call: -; j_call: TRBJ1-1; v_call: TRBV9; cdr3_aa: CASSEGHMNTEAFF; cdr3_nt: TGTGCCAGCAGCGAGGGACATATGAACACTGAAGCTTTCTTT
clone_size: -; d_call: -; j_call: TRBJ1-5; v_call: TRBV5-5; cdr3_aa: CASSSQYSNQPQHF; cdr3_nt: TGTGCCAGCAGCTCACAATATAGCAATCAGCCCCAGCATTTT
clone_size: -; d_call: -; j_call: TRBJ2-1; v_call: TRBV6-5; cdr3_aa: CASSRRLLSYNEQFF; cdr3_nt: TGTGCCAGCAGTAGAAGACTCCTCTCCTACAATGAGCAGTTCTTC
clone_size: -; d_call: TRBD1; j_call: TRBJ1-2; v_call: TRBV5-7; cdr3_aa: CASSPDRVAYTF; cdr3_nt: TGTGCCAGCAGCCCAGACAGGGTTGCCTACACCTTC
clone_size: many; d_call: -; j_call: TRBJ2-7; v_call: TRBV12-3/TRBV12-4; cdr3_aa: CASSSQGTEQYF; cdr3_nt: TGTGCCAGCAGTTCACAGGGCACCGAGCAGTACTTC
clone_size: -; d_call: -; j_call: TRBJ2-4; v_call: TRBV7-8; cdr3_aa: CASTHPTERSKNIQYF; cdr3_nt: TGTGCCAGCACCCACCCCACGGAGAGATCCAAAAACATTCAGTACTTC
clone_size: few; d_call: -; j_call: TRBJ2-7; v_call: TRBV6-1; cdr3_aa: CASSESGLPAFYEQYF; cdr3_nt: TGTGCCAGCAGTGAATCGGGGTTACCAGCCTTCTACGAGCAGTACTTC
clone_size: many; d_call: -; j_call: TRBJ2-7; v_call: TRBV5-1; cdr3_aa: CASSLVAQGRSYEQYF; cdr3_nt: TGCGCCAGCAGCTTGGTGGCACAGGGAAGGTCTTACGAGCAGTACTTC
clone_size: -; d_call: -; j_call: TRBJ2-7; v_call: TRBV28; cdr3_aa: CAISFFPTRAFRSYEQYF; cdr3_nt: TGTGCCATCAGTTTTTTCCCTACAAGGGCCTTTAGGTCCTACGAGCAGTACTTC
clone_size: few; d_call: -; j_call: TRBJ1-4; v_call: TRBV12-3/TRBV12-4; cdr3_aa: CASSLAGGEEKLFF; cdr3_nt: TGTGCCAGCAGTTTAGCAGGGGGGGAGGAAAAACTGTTTTTT
clone_size: few; d_call: TRBD1; j_call: TRBJ1-2; v_call: TRBV28; cdr3_aa: CASSPPQGPNYGYTF; cdr3_nt: TGTGCCAGCAGTCCCCCACAGGGGCCTAACTATGGCTACACCTTC
clone_size: -; d_call: -; j_call: TRBJ2-7; v_call: TRBV10-3; cdr3_aa: CAISESVGFSSYEQYF; cdr3_nt: TGTGCCATCAGTGAGTCGGTAGGGTTTAGCTCCTACGAGCAGTACTTC
clone_size: many; d_call: -; j_call: TRBJ1-5; v_call: TRBV15; cdr3_aa: CATRARGNTNQPQHF; cdr3_nt: TGTGCCACCAGAGCTCGGGGGAATACCAATCAGCCCCAGCATTTT
clone_size: many; d_call: -; j_call: TRBJ2-3; v_call: TRBV20-1; cdr3_aa: CSARETPSVTDTQYF; cdr3_nt: TGCAGTGCTAGAGAGACGCCCAGCGTCACAGATACGCAGTATTTT
clone_size: -; d_call: TRBD2; j_call: TRBJ2-3; v_call: TRBV11-3; cdr3_aa: CASSPGLVGVDTQYF; cdr3_nt: TGTGCCAGCAGCCCGGGACTAGTGGGAGTGGATACGCAGTATTTT
clone_size: few; d_call: -; j_call: TRBJ2-7; v_call: TRBV30; cdr3_aa: CAWSVLGGTYEQYF; cdr3_nt: TGTGCCTGGAGTGTACTAGGCGGGACCTACGAGCAGTACTTC
clone_size: -; d_call: -; j_call: TRBJ2-1; v_call: TRBV5-1; cdr3_aa: CASSLAPGSSYNEQFF; cdr3_nt: TGCGCCAGCAGCTTGGCCCCTGGAAGCTCCTACAATGAGCAGTTCTTC
clone_size: many; d_call: -; j_call: TRBJ2-4; v_call: TRBV5-1; cdr3_aa: CASSLEPGVQNIQYF; cdr3_nt: TGCGCCAGCAGCTTGGAACCGGGAGTCCAAAACATTCAGTACTTC
clone_size: -; d_call: -; j_call: TRBJ1-5; v_call: TRBV14; cdr3_aa: CASSQGEGNQPQHF; cdr3_nt: TGTGCCAGCAGCCAAGGAGAGGGGAATCAGCCCCAGCATTTT
clone_size: -; d_call: -; j_call: TRBJ2-1; v_call: TRBV4-1; cdr3_aa: CASSQVPSGYYNEQFF; cdr3_nt: TGCGCCAGCAGCCAAGTTCCCAGCGGCTACTACAATGAGCAGTTCTTC
clone_size: -; d_call: -; j_call: TRBJ1-1; v_call: TRBV10-3; cdr3_aa: CATTGNTEAFF; cdr3_nt: TGTGCCACTACAGGGAACACTGAAGCTTTCTTT
clone_size: -; d_call: -; j_call: TRBJ1-1; v_call: TRBV5-1; cdr3_aa: CASRPRADTEAFF; cdr3_nt: TGCGCCAGCCGCCCCAGGGCAGACACTGAAGCTTTCTTT
clone_size: many; d_call: TRBD1; j_call: TRBJ2-7; v_call: TRBV29-1; cdr3_aa: CSVGTGGSYEQYF; cdr3_nt: TGCAGCGTCGGGACAGGGGGGTCCTACGAGCAGTACTTC